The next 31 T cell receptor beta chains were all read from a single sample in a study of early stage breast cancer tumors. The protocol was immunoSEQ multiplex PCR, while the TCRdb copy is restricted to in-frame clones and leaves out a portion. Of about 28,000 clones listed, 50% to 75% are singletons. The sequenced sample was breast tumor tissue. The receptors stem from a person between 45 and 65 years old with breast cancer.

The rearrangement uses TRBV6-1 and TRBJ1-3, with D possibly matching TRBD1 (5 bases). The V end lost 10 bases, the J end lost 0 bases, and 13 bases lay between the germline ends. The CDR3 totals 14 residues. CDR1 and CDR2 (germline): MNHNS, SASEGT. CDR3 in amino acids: CATARGVSGNTIYF. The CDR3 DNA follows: TGTGCCACGGCTCGGGGGGTCTCTGGAAACACCATATATTTT.

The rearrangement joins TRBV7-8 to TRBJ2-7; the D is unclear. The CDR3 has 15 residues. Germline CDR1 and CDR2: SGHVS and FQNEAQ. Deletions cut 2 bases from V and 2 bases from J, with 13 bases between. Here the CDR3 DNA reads TGTGCCAGCAGCTTACCGTCGGTGGGCCCCTACGAGCAGTACTTC. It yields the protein CASSLPSVGPYEQYF.

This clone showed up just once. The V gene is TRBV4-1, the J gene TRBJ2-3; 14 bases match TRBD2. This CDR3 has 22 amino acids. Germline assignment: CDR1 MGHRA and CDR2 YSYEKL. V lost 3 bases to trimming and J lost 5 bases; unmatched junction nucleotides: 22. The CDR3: CASSQASQPGLAGAHWGDTQYF. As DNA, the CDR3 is TGCGCCAGCAGCCAGGCATCACAACCGGGACTAGCGGGAGCCCACTGGGGAGATACGCAGTATTTT.

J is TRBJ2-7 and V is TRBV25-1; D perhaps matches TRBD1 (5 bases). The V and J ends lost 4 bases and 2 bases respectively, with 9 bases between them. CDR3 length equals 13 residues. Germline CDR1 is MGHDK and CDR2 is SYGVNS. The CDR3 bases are TGTGCCAGCAGTGGAGCAGGGACCTACGAGCAGTACTTC. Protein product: CASSGAGTYEQYF.

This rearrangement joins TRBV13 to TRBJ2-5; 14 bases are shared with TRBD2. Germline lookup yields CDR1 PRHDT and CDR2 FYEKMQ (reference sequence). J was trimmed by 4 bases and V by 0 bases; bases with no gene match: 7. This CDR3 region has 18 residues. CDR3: CASSLGTSGREYTETQYF. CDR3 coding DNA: TGTGCCAGCAGCTTAGGGACTAGCGGGAGGGAATACACAGAGACCCAGTACTTC.

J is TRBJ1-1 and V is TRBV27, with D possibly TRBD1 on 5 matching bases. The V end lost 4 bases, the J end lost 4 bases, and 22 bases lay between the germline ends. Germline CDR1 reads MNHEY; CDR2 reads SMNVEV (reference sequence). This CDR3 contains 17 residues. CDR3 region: CASSSSSFRGMSTEAFF. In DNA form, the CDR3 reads TGTGCCAGCAGTTCCTCCAGCTTTCGGGGGATGTCCACTGAAGCTTTCTTT.

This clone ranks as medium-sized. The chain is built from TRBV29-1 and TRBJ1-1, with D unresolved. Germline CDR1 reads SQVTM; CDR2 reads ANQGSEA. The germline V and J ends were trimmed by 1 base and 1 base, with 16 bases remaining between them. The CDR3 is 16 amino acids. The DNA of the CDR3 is TGCAGCGTTGAAGCTCTAAACAACGGGCCGAACACTGAAGCTTTCTTT. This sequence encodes CSVEALNNGPNTEAFF.

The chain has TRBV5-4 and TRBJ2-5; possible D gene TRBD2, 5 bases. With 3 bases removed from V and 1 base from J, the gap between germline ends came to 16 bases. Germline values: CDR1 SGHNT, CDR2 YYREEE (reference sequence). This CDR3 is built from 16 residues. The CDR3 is CASSSYQDYPQETQYF. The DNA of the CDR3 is TGTGCCAGCAGCTCCTACCAAGACTATCCCCAAGAGACCCAGTACTTC.

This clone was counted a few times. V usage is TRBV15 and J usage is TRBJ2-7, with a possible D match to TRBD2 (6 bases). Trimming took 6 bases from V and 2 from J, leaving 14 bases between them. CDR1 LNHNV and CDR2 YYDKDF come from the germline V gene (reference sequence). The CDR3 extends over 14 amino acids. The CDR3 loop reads CATSRDSGPYEQYF. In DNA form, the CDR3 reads TGTGCCACCAGTCGGGACTCAGGACCCTACGAGCAGTACTTC.

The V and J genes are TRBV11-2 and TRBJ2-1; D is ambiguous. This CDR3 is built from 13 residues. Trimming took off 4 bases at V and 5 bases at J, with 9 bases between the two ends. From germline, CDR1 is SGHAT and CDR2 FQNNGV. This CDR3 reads CASSSSRDNEQFF. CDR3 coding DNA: TGTGCCAGCAGCTCCAGCCGTGACAATGAGCAGTTCTTC.

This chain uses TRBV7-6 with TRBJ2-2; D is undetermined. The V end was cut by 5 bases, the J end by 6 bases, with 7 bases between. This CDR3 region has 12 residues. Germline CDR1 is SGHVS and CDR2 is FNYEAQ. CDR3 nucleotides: TGTGCCAGCAGCACAAACGCCGGGGAGCTGTTTTTT. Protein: CASSTNAGELFF.

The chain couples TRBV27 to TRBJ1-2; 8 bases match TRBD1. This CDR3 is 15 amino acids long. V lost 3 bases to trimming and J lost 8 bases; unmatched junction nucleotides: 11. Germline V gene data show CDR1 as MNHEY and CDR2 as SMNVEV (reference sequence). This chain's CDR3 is CASSFTPGQGYGYTF. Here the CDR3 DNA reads TGTGCCAGCAGTTTCACCCCCGGACAGGGCTACGGCTACACCTTC.

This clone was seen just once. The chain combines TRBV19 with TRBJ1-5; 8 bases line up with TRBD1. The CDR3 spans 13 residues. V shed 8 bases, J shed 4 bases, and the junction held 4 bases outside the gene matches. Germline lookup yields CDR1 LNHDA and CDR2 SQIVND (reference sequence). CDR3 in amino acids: CASGGTGNQPQHF. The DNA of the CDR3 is TGTGCCAGTGGAGGGACAGGTAATCAGCCCCAGCATTTT.

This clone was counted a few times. The DNA of the CDR3 is TGTGCCAGCAGCCAAGAACAGAACTACGAGCAGTACTTC. Translation: CASSQEQNYEQYF. The rearrangement joins TRBV4-2 to TRBJ2-7; the D is unclear. There are 13 residues in the CDR3. Germline CDR1 reads LGHNA; CDR2 reads YNFKEQ. The ends were cut back, 0 bases at V and 3 bases at J, with 6 bases in the middle.

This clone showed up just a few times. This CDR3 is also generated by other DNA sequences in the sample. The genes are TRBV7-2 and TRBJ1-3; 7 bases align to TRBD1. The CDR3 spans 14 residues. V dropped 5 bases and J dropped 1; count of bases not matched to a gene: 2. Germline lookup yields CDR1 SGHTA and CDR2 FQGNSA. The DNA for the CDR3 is TGTGCCAGCAGCGCGACAGGGTCTGGAAACACCATATATTTT. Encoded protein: CASSATGSGNTIYF.

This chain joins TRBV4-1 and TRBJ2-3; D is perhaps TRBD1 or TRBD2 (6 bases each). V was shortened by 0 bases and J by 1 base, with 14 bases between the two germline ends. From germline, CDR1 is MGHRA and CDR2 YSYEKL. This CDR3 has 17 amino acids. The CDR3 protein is CASSQDRGRRGTDTQYF. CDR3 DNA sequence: TGCGCCAGCAGCCAAGATCGGGGGCGGAGGGGCACAGATACGCAGTATTTT.

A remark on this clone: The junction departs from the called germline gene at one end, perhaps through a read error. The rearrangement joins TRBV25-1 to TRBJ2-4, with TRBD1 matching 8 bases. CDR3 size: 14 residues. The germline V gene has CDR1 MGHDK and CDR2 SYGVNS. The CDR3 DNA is TGTGCCAGCAGTGAAGTTAGCACCAGGACAGGGACCAACTTC. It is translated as CASSEVSTRTGTNF.

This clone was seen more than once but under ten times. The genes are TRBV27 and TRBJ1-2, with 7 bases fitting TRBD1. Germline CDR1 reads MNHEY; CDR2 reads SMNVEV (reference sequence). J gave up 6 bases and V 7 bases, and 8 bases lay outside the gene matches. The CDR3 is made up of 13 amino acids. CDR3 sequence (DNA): TGTGCCAGCACCCCCGACAGGGATAATGGCTACACCTTC. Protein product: CASTPDRDNGYTF.

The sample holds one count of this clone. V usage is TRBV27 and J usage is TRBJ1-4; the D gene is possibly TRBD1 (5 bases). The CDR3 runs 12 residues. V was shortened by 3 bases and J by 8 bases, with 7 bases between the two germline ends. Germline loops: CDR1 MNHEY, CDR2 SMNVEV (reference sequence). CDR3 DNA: TGTGCCAGCAGTTTTCCAGGGGAAAAACTGTTTTTT. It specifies CASSFPGEKLFF. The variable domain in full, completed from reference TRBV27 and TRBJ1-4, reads EAQVTQNPRYLITVTGKKLTVTCSQNMNHEYMSWYRQDPGLGLRQIYYSMNVEVTDKGDVPEGYKVSRKEKRNFPLILESPSPNQTSLYFCASSFPGEKLFFGSGTQLSVL.

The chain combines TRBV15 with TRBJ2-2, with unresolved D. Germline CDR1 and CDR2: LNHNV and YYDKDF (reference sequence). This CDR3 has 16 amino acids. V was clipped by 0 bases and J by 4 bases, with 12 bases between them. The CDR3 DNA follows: TGTGCCACCAGCAGAGAGCAAGACCTGCGCACCGGGGAGCTGTTTTTT. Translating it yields CATSREQDLRTGELFF. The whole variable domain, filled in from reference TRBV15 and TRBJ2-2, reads DAMVIQNPRYQVTQFGKPVTLSCSQTLNHNVMYWYQQKSSQAPKLLFHYYDKDFNNEADTPDNFQSRRPNTSFCFLDIRSPGLGDTAMYLCATSREQDLRTGELFFGEGSRLTVL.

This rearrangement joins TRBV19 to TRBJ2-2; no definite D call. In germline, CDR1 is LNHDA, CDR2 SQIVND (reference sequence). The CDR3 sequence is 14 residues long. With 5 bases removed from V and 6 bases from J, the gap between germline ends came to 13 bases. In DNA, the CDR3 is TGTGCCAGTAGTCCACGGGCGGATGCCGGGGAGCTGTTTTTT. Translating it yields CASSPRADAGELFF.

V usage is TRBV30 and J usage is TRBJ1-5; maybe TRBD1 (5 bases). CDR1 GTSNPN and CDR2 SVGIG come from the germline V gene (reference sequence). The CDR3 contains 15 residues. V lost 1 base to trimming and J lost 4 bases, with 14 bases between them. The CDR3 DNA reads TGTGCCTGGAGTGGGGGCCCCAGCCCAAATCAGCCCCAGCATTTT. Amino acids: CAWSGGPSPNQPQHF.

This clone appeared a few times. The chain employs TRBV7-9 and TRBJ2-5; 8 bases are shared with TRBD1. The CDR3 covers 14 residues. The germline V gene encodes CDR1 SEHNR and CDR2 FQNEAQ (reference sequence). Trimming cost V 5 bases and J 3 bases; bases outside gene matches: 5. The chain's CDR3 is CASSQQGDKETQYF. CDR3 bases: TGTGCCAGCAGCCAACAGGGGGACAAAGAGACCCAGTACTTC.

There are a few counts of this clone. CDR3 loop: CAWSVQGPETQYF. The CDR3 coding sequence is TGTGCCTGGAGTGTACAGGGGCCCGAGACCCAGTACTTC. The chain uses TRBV30 and TRBJ2-5; TRBD1 agrees at 7 bases. Germline CDR1 is GTSNPN and CDR2 is SVGIG (reference sequence). Trimming cost V 0 bases and J 5 bases; bases outside gene matches: 3. The CDR3 is 13 amino acids.

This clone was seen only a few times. The CDR3 DNA reads as TGTGCCGGCCTCCCACTGTACACTGAAGCTTTCTTT. It yields the protein CAGLPLYTEAFF. The rearrangement links TRBV30 to TRBJ1-1; D is undetermined. Germline CDR1 GTSNPN, CDR2 SVGIG (reference sequence). V was pared by 8 bases and J by 3 bases, with 13 bases between. The CDR3 spans 12 residues. The full variable domain, completed using reference TRBV30 and TRBJ1-1, is SQTIHQWPATLVQPVGSPLSLECTVEGTSNPNLYWYRQAAGRGLQLLFYSVGIGQISSEVPQNLSASRPQDRQFILSSKKLLLSDSGFYLCAGLPLYTEAFFGQGTRLTVV.

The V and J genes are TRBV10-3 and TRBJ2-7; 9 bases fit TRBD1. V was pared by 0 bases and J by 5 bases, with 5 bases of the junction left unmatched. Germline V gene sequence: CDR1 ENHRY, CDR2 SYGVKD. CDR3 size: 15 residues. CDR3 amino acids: CAISESNRGPNEQYF. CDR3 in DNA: TGTGCCATCAGTGAGTCGAACAGGGGGCCCAACGAGCAGTACTTC.

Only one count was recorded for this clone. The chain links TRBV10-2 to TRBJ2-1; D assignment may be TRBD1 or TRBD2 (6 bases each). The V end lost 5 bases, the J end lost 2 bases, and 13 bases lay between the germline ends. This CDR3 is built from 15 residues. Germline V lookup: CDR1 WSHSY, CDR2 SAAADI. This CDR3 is CASSLRGAAYNEQFF. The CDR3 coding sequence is TGCGCCAGCAGTTTAAGGGGGGCCGCCTACAATGAGCAGTTCTTC.

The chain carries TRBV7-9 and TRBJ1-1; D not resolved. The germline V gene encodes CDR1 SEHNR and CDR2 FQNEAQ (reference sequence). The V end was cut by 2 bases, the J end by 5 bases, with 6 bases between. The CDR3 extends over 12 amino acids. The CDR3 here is CASSLRGTEAFF. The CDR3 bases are TGTGCCAGCAGCTTACGAGGGACTGAAGCTTTCTTT.

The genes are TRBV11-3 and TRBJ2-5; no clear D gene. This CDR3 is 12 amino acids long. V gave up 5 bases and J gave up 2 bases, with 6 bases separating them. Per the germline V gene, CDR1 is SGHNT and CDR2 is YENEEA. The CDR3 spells CASSENQETQYF. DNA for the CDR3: TGTGCCAGCAGCGAGAATCAAGAGACCCAGTACTTC.

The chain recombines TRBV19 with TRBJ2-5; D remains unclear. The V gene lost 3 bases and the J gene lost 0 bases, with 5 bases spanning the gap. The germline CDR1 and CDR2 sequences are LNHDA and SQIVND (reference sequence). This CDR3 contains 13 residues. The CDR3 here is CASSMANQETQYF. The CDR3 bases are TGTGCCAGTAGTATGGCGAACCAAGAGACCCAGTACTTC.

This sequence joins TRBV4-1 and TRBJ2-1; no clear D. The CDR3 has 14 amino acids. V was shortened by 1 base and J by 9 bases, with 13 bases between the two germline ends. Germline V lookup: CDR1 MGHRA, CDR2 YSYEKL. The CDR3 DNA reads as TGCGCCAGCAGCCAAGCTCGGGCAGACGGTGAGCAGTTCTTC. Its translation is CASSQARADGEQFF.